This T cell receptor beta chain came from a study of regulatory T cells in long-lasting Graves disease. About this clonotype itself: Since no conserved phenylalanine or tryptophan closes the CDR3, a read error is the likely cause.

To make TCR beta libraries, researchers used iRepertoire HTBI primers and Arm-PCR of CDR3 regions. TCRdb analysed the multiplex PCR reads with MiXCR anew, one entry per CDR3 protein. The profile shows about 450,000 distinct CDR3 sequences, around 20% of them singletons. Time point specified: persistent/refractory GD, antithyroid drugs over 5 years with positive TRAb. Making the TCR library involved RNA that had been extracted from PBMCs. V lost 1 base, J lost 2 bases, and 11 bases lay in between. This CDR3 has 15 residues. Germline V lookup: CDR1 SGHVS, CDR2 FQNEAQ. The sequence came from a female donor with Graves disease. The sequences come from peripheral blood mononuclear cells (PBMCs), collected when the disease was refractory, from a patient treated with antithyroid drugs. The chain combines TRBV7-8 with TRBJ1-1, with a possible D match to TRBD1 (5 bases). The CDR3 loop reads CASSLEGRDNTEAFS. As DNA, the CDR3 is TGTGCCAGCAGCTTAGAAGGCAGGGACAACACTGAAGCTTTCTCT.